This T cell receptor beta chain was documented in a study of CD8 T cells in ankylosing spondylitis. The germline V gene encodes CDR1 SGHTA and CDR2 FQGNSA. This CDR3 region has 15 residues. V lost 5 bases, J lost 2 bases, and 15 bases lay in between. Study outcomes and limitations: Matched ankylosing spondylitis synovial fluid reportedly contained a significantly enriched population of disease-linked clones. Ankylosing spondylitis blood appeared to carry a characteristic TCR beta motif of under ten highly homologous variants.

This clonotype has only a few counts. Its antigen is unidentified. Preparation of TCR beta libraries was done by quantitative 5'-RACE with molecular barcodes. TCRdb redid the calling of the 5' RACE reads with MiXCR, one entry per CDR3 protein. The table has 400,000 or so distinct CDR3 sequences, 25% to 30% seen once; the top ten hold roughly 0.9%. The receptor was isolated from a male donor with ankylosing spondylitis. Specimen: blood, either unsorted or a sorted T cell fraction (not recorded which). The chain is built from TRBV7-2 and TRBJ1-1, with D possibly being TRBD1 (5 bases). In nucleotides, the CDR3 is TGTGCCAGCAGCCCTAAAACAGGTTCAAACACTGAAGCTTTCTTT. Translated, it gives CASSPKTGSNTEAFF.